There are a few counts of the clone carrying this TCR beta chain. A TCRbeta library incorporating unique molecular identifiers was prepared. TCRdb fed the PCR reads into MiXCR, producing one record per CDR3 protein. This table holds 500,000 to 600,000 distinct CDR3 sequences, over 20% found once. The record originates from a study of T-cell reconstitution after alpha-beta-depleted transplantation in children. The source is a boy under three years old with Wiskott-Aldrich syndrome, due to receive a stem cell transplant. The sequencing here drew on PBMCs, taken before TCRalphabeta/CD19-depleted stem cell transplant.

The CDR3 sequence: CASSQDFYGYTF. As DNA, the CDR3 is TGCGCCAGCAGCCAAGACTTCTATGGCTACACCTTC. The genes are TRBV4-1 and TRBJ1-2; unclear D gene. The CDR3 has 12 amino acids. Germline V CDR1 and CDR2: MGHRA, YSYEKL. V was clipped by 0 bases and J by 4 bases, with 3 bases between them.